This TCR beta chain was recovered during a study of T cell responses to AZD1222 COVID-19 vaccine. Findings and caveats of the study: There were repertoire samples only from the period after the peak T cell response. Vaccine-associated CD4 TCRs ranged over spike, dominating at 160-218 and 743-854. The reported proportion of spike-specific TCRs targeting unmutated variant regions was nearly half.

Generated by immunoSEQ multiplex PCR, the TCRdb table keeps only in-frame clones and is missing some. This sample yields tens of thousands of clones, of which approximately 89% are seen a single time; around 2.2% belongs to the top ten. Concerning this clone itself: Its target is unknown.

The clonotype was recovered from an adult in good health. The specimen was peripheral blood, collected on day 0 of AZD1222 vaccination.

The CDR3 protein is CASSPGRNTEAFF. The CDR3 bases are TGTGCCAGCAGCCCAGGGCGGAACACTGAAGCTTTCTTT. The chain links TRBV7-8 to TRBJ1-1, with TRBD1 as a possible D gene (5 bases). Trimming removed 5 bases from V and 1 base from J, with 8 bases in between. The germline V gene has CDR1 SGHVS and CDR2 FQNEAQ. There are 13 residues in the CDR3.